The 14 T cell receptor beta chains below were found in one sample sequenced in a study of Ad26.COV2.S vaccination and SARS-CoV-2 variants. Treatment of the sample: approximately 18 received Ad26.COV2.S at low or high dose, single or two shots; roughly five received placebo; per-sample allocation not given. Vaccine and placebo recipients were sampled on day 63 after the first injection. Here immunoSEQ multiplex PCR was the method, and the copy in TCRdb shows in-frame clones only, minus some. Counted here are 400,000 to 500,000 clones, 85% to 90% occurring once; the ten biggest clones make up about 4%. The sequences come from peripheral blood, collected in a trial of Ad26.COV2.S vaccine versus placebo. The origin of the receptors is a person aged 18-65 years who received the Ad26.COV2.S COVID-19 vaccine or a placebo.

V and J are TRBV3-1 (or the pseudogene TRBV3-2) and TRBJ2-7; weak D call: TRBD2 (6 bases). Germline CDR1 and CDR2: LGHDT and YNNKEL (reference sequence). The CDR3 has 14 amino acids. V lost 6 bases, J lost 5 bases, and 17 bases lay in between. The CDR3 DNA reads as TGTGCCAGCAGGGAAACGGGACTGGGAGACGAGCAGTACTTC. Its translation is CASRETGLGDEQYF.

The chain recombines TRBV5-6 with TRBJ2-7; tentative D call: TRBD2 (6 bases). V gave up 6 bases and J gave up 0 bases, with 16 bases separating them. The germline gives CDR1 SGHDT, CDR2 YYEEEE. CDR3 length: 15 residues. The CDR3: CASTLMGEASYEQYF. In DNA, the CDR3 is TGTGCCAGCACACTTATGGGGGAGGCCTCCTACGAGCAGTACTTC. Full variable domain (remainder filled in from reference TRBV5-6 and TRBJ2-7): DAGVTQSPTHLIKTRGQQVTLRCSPKSGHDTVSWYQQALGQGPQFIFQYYEEEERQRGNFPDRFSGHQFPNYSSELNVNALLLGDSALYLCASTLMGEASYEQYFGPGTRLTVT.

The chain is built from TRBV4-3 and TRBJ2-7; 8 positions match TRBD1. Germline assignment: CDR1 LGHNA and CDR2 YSLEER. The CDR3 is 15 amino acids. Trimming at V came to 2 bases and at J to 5 bases, leaving 8 bases not matched to a gene. The CDR3 nucleotides are TGCGCCAGCAGCCAAACCGGGACAGGTACTAACGAGCAGTACTTC. Its protein is CASSQTGTGTNEQYF.

V is TRBV12-3 or TRBV12-4 and J is TRBJ1-2, with D hard to call. This CDR3 spans 13 amino acids. Trimming stripped 2 bases from V and 1 base from J, with 5 bases between. The CDR3 is CASSLLGNYGYTF. CDR3 DNA: TGTGCCAGCAGTTTATTGGGTAACTATGGCTACACCTTC.

The V and J genes are TRBV28 and TRBJ2-1; D gene uncertain. Trimming stripped 3 bases from V and 4 bases from J, with 7 bases between. The CDR3 spans 13 residues. The germline V gene encodes CDR1 MDHEN and CDR2 SYDVKM. This CDR3 reads CASSFGPYNEQFF. CDR3 nucleotide sequence: TGTGCCAGCAGTTTCGGTCCTTACAATGAGCAGTTCTTC.

The rearrangement links TRBV3-1 (or the pseudogene TRBV3-2) to TRBJ1-2; no definite D call. V shed 0 bases and J shed 5 bases, with 10 bases lying between them. The CDR3 covers 14 residues. The germline V gene encodes CDR1 LGHDT and CDR2 YNNKEL (reference sequence). CDR3 residues: CASSQECKQYGYTF. The DNA for the CDR3 is TGTGCCAGCAGCCAAGAATGTAAGCAGTATGGCTACACCTTC.

The chain employs TRBV30 and TRBJ2-3; D ambiguous. Per germline, CDR1 GTSNPN and CDR2 SVGIG (reference sequence). The CDR3 runs 15 residues. Trimming cost V 4 bases and J 2 bases, with 16 bases left between them. As DNA, the CDR3 is TGTGCCTGGATTCCGGCGGATATACCCACAGATACGCAGTATTTT. It is translated as CAWIPADIPTDTQYF.

The chain combines TRBV12-3 or TRBV12-4 with TRBJ2-7; maybe TRBD1 (6 bases). Trimming removed 5 bases from V and 6 bases from J, with 14 bases in between. This CDR3 is 13 amino acids long. The CDR3 spells CASSPNRVGEQYF. The CDR3 nucleotides are TGTGCCAGCAGTCCAAACAGGGTGGGCGAGCAGTACTTC.

This chain connects TRBV5-4 to TRBJ1-2; possible D gene TRBD1, 5 bases. Germline-derived CDR1 and CDR2 are SGHNT and YYREEE (reference sequence). The V gene lost 0 bases and the J gene lost 4 bases, with 13 bases spanning the gap. The CDR3 is made up of 15 amino acids. This CDR3 reads CASSLVDSDFYGYTF. The CDR3 bases are TGTGCCAGCAGCTTGGTTGACAGCGACTTCTATGGCTACACCTTC.

This clone was counted only a few times. The chain is built from TRBV7-9 and TRBJ2-1, with 9 bases matching TRBD1. J lost 6 bases, V lost 2 bases, and 5 bases had no gene match. The CDR3 has 15 amino acids. The germline gives CDR1 SEHNR, CDR2 FQNEAQ (reference sequence). CDR3 bases: TGTGCCAGCAGCTTAAGACAGGGGGGGCTCAATGAGCAGTTCTTC. Its protein is CASSLRQGGLNEQFF.

The chain uses TRBV5-4 and TRBJ1-1, with a possible D match to TRBD1 (6 bases). The V gene's germline CDR1 is SGHNT and CDR2 YYREEE (reference sequence). CDR3 length equals 14 residues. V was pared by 4 bases and J by 0 bases, with 10 bases between. CDR3 bases: TGTGCCAGCAGCCAACAGGGAGTGAACACTGAAGCTTTCTTT. Translated, it gives CASSQQGVNTEAFF.

The chain uses TRBV6-5 and TRBJ2-2, with D hard to call. The CDR3 extends over 16 amino acids. Germline CDR1 and CDR2: MNHEY and SVGAGI. Trimming pared 0 bases from V and 0 bases from J, leaving 8 bases between. CDR3 bases: TGTGCCAGCAGTTACTCAGGAATCTCGAACACCGGGGAGCTGTTTTTT. Residues: CASSYSGISNTGELFF.

J is TRBJ2-3 and V is TRBV13, with D possibly being TRBD2 (5 bases). Germline V gene data show CDR1 as PRHDT and CDR2 as FYEKMQ (reference sequence). This CDR3 spans 14 amino acids. Trimming stripped 0 bases from V and 2 bases from J, with 6 bases between. The chain's CDR3 is CASSLGRDTDTQYF. The CDR3 region has the DNA TGTGCCAGCAGCTTAGGACGGGACACAGATACGCAGTATTTT. Supplemented by reference TRBV13 and TRBJ2-3, the full variable domain reads AAGVIQSPRHLIKEKRETATLKCYPIPRHDTVYWYQQGPGQDPQFLISFYEKMQSDKGSIPDRFSAQQFSDYHSELNMSSLELGDSALYFCASSLGRDTDTQYFGPGTRLTVL.

V usage is TRBV4-2 and J usage is TRBJ1-6, with D perhaps matching TRBD1 (5 bases). The CDR3 extends over 18 amino acids. Trimming removed 0 bases from V and 0 bases from J, with 12 bases in between. Germline lookup yields CDR1 LGHNA and CDR2 YNFKEQ. CDR3 coding DNA: TGTGCCAGCAGCCAAGATTATCACGGGGGCTCCTATAATTCACCCCTCCACTTT. It translates to CASSQDYHGGSYNSPLHF.